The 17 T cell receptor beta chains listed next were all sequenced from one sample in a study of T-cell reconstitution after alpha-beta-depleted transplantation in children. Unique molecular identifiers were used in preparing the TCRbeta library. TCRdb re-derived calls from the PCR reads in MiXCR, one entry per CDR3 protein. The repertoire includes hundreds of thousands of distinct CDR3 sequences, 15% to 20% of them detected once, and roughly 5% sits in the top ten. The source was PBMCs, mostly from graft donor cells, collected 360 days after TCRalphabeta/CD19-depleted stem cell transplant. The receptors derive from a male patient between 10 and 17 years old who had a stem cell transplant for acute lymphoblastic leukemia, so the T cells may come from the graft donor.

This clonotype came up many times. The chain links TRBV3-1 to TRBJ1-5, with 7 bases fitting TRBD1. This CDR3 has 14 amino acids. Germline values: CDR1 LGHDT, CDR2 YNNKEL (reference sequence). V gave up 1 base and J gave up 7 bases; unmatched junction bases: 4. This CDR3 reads CASSQAGGDQPQHF. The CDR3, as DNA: TGTGCCAGCAGCCAAGCAGGGGGTGACCAGCCCCAGCATTTT.

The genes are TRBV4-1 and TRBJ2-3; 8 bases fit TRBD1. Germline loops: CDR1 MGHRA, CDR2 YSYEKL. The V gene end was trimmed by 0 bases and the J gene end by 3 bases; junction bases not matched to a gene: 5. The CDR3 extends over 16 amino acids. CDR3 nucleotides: TGCGCCAGCAGCCAAGACGGACAGGGCCCGACAGATACGCAGTATTTT. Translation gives CASSQDGQGPTDTQYF.

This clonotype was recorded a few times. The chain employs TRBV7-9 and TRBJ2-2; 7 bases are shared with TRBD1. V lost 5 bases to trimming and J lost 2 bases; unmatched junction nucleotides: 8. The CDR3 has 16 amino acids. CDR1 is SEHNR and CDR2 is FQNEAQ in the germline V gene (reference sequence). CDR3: CASSPTGTANTGELFF. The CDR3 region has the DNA TGTGCCAGCAGCCCGACCGGGACAGCCAACACCGGGGAGCTGTTTTTT.

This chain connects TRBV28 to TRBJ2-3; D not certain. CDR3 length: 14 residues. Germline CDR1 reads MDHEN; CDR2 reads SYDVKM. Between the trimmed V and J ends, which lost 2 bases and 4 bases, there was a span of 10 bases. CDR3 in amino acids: CASSLGSGPDTQYF. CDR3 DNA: TGTGCCAGCAGTTTAGGTTCCGGTCCAGATACGCAGTATTTT. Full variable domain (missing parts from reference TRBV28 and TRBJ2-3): DVKVTQSSRYLVKRTGEKVFLECVQDMDHENMFWYRQDPGLGLRLIYFSYDVKMKEKGDIPEGYSVSREKKERFSLILESASTNQTSMYLCASSLGSGPDTQYFGPGTRLTVL.

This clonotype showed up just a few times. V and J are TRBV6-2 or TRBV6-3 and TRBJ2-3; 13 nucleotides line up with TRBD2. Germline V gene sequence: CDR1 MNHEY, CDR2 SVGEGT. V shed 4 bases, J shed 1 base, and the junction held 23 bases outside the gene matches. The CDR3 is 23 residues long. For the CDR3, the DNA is TGTGCCAGCAGTTCCGACCCTTATCCACCGGGACTAGCGGGAAAAAGGGGCACAGATACGCAGTATTTT. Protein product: CASSSDPYPPGLAGKRGTDTQYF.

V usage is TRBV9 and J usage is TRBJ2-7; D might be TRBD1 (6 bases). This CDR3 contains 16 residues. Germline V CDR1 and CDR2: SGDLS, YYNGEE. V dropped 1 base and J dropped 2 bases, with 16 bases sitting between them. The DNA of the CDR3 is TGTGCCAGCAGCGTAAGTCTGGGGGCCGGAGCCTACGAGCAGTACTTC. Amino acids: CASSVSLGAGAYEQYF.

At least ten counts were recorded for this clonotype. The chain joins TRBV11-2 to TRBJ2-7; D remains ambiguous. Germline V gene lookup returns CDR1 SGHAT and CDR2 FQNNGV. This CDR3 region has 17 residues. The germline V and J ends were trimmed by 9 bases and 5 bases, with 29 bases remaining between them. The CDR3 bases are TGTGCCAGGGACCAAGAAGACTGGCCCCTAAATATTAACGAGCAGTACTTC. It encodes CARDQEDWPLNINEQYF.

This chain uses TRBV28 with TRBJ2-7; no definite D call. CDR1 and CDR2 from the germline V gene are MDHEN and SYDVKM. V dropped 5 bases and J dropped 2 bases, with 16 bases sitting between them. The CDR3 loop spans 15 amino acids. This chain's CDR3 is CASSKPFRRPYEQYF. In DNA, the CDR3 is TGTGCCAGCAGTAAACCGTTTCGTCGCCCCTACGAGCAGTACTTC.

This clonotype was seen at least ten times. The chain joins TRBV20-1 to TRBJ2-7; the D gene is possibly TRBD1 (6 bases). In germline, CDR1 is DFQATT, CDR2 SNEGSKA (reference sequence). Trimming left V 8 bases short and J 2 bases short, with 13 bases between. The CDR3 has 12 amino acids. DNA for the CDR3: TGCAGTTTCCGGGACACCCCCTACGAGCAGTACTTC. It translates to CSFRDTPYEQYF.

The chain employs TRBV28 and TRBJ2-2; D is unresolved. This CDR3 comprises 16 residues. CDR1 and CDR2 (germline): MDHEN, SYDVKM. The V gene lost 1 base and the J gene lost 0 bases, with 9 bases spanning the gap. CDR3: CASSLYGSANTGELFF. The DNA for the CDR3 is TGTGCCAGCAGTTTATACGGGTCAGCGAACACCGGGGAGCTGTTTTTT.

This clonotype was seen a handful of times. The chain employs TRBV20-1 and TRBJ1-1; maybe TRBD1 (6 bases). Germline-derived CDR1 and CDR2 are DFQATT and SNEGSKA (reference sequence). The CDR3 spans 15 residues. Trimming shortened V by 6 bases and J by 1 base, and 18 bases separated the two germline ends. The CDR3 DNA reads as TGCAGTGCCCTAGCCGCCGTAGGGGGGAACACTGAAGCTTTCTTT. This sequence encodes CSALAAVGGNTEAFF.

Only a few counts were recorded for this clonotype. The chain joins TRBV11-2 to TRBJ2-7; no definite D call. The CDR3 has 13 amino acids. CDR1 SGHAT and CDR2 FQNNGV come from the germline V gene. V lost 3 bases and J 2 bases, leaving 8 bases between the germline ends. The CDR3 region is CASSLHLTYEQYF. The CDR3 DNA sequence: TGTGCCAGCAGCTTGCACCTTACCTACGAGCAGTACTTC.

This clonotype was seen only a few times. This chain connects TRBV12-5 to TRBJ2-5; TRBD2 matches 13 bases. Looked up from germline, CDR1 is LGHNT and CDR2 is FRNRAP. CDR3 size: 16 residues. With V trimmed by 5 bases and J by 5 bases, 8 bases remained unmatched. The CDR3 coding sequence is TGTGCTAGTGGTCCGGGACTAGCGGGAATCGGGGAGACCCAGTACTTC. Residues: CASGPGLAGIGETQYF.

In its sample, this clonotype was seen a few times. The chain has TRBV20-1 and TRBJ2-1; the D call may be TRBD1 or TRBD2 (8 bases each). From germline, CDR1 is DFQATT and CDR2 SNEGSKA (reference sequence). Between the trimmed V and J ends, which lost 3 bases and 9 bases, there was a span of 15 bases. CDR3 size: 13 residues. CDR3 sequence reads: CSARQGAGGEQFF. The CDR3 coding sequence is TGCAGTGCTAGGCAGGGGGCGGGGGGTGAGCAGTTCTTC.

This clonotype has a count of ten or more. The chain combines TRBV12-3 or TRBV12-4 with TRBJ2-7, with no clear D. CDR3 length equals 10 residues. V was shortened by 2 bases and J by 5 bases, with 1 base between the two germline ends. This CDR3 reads CASSLHEQYF. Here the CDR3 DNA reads TGTGCCAGCAGTTTACACGAGCAGTACTTC.

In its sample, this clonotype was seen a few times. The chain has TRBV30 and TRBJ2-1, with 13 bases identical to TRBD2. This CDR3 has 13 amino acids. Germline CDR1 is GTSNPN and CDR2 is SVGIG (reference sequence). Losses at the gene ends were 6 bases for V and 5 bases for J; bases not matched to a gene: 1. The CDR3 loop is CACGTSGNNEQFF. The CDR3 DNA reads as TGTGCCTGCGGGACTAGCGGGAACAATGAGCAGTTCTTC. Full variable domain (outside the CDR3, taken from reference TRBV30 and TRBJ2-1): SQTIHQWPATLVQPVGSPLSLECTVEGTSNPNLYWYRQAAGRGLQLLFYSVGIGQISSEVPQNLSASRPQDRQFILSSKKLLLSDSGFYLCACGTSGNNEQFFGPGTRLTVL.

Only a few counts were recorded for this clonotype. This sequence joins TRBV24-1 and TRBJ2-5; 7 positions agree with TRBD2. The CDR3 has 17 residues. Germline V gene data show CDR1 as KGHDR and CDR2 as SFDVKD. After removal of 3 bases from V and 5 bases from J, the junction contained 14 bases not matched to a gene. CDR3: CATSDAWTSRSGETQYF. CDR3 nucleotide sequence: TGTGCCACCAGTGATGCATGGACTAGTAGGAGTGGGGAGACCCAGTACTTC.